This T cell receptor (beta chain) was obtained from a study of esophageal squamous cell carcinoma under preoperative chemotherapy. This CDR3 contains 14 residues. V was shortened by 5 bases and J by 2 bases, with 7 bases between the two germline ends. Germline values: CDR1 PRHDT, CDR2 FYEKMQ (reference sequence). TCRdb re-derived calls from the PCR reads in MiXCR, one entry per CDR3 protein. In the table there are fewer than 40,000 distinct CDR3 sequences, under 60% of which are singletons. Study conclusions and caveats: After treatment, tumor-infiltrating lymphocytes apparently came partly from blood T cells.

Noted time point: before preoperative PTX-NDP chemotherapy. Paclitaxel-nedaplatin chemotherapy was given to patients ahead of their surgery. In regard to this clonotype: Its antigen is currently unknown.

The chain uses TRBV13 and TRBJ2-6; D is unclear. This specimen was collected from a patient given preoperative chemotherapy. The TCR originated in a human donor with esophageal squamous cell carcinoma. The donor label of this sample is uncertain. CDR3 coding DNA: TGTGCCAGCAGCACAGTGGCTGGGGCCAACGTCCTGACTTTC. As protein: CASSTVAGANVLTF. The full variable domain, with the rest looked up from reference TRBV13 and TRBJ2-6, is AAGVIQSPRHLIKEKRETATLKCYPIPRHDTVYWYQQGPGQDPQFLISFYEKMQSDKGSIPDRFSAQQFSDYHSELNMSSLELGDSALYFCASSTVAGANVLTFGAGSRLTVL.